The 11 T cell receptor beta chains below come from one sample, sequenced in a study of cytomegalovirus exposure and HLA in healthy donors. PCR was performed using 60 Vbeta and 13 Jbeta primers. The method was immunoSEQ multiplex PCR; TCRdb's version includes in-frame clones alone and lacks a portion of them. The profile shows fewer than 90,000 clones, more than 70% of them singletons. Source material: PBMCs. All receptors come from a man aged 30 to 39 in good health and CMV-seronegative.

The chain joins TRBV30 to TRBJ1-5; unclear D gene. Trimming removed 2 bases from V and 5 bases from J, with 10 bases in between. In germline, CDR1 is GTSNPN, CDR2 SVGIG (reference sequence). The CDR3 is made up of 13 amino acids. The CDR3 bases are TGTGCCTGGAGTACTAGATCAGATCAGCCCCAGCATTTT. Translation gives CAWSTRSDQPQHF.

The rearrangement uses TRBV2 and TRBJ2-1, with D unclear. The CDR3 is made up of 11 amino acids. Trimming removed 8 bases at V and 3 bases at J, with 5 bases between. CDR1 and CDR2 from the germline V gene are SNHLY and FYNNEI. The CDR3 bases are TGTGCCAGCGCAGGCTACAATGAGCAGTTCTTC. Its translation: CASAGYNEQFF.

This clone was seen a few times. The genes are TRBV18 and TRBJ2-2; TRBD2 agrees at 9 bases. The CDR3 length is 15 residues. Trimming took 3 bases from V and 5 from J; bases not matched to a gene: 4. Germline lookup yields CDR1 KGHSH and CDR2 LQKENI. The CDR3, as DNA: TGTGCCAGCTCACCCCCTAGCGGGAATACCGGGGAGCTGTTTTTT. Residues: CASSPPSGNTGELFF.

CDR3 bases: TGTGCCAGCAGCTTGGGTCCAGGGAAGTATGGCTACACCTTC. Its protein product is CASSLGPGKYGYTF. The chain recombines TRBV5-5 with TRBJ1-2; tentative D call: TRBD1 (5 bases). Per germline, CDR1 SGHKS and CDR2 YYEKEE (reference sequence). CDR3 size: 14 residues. V lost 0 bases to trimming and J lost 5 bases, with 11 bases between them.

The chain combines TRBV7-2 with TRBJ2-2; D not certain. This CDR3 contains 15 residues. Per germline, CDR1 SGHTA and CDR2 FQGNSA. The V gene lost 3 bases and the J gene lost 6 bases, with 14 bases spanning the gap. CDR3 DNA sequence: TGTGCCAGCAGCTTGGCCGCTCCCGTCCCCGGGGAGCTGTTTTTT. Amino acids: CASSLAAPVPGELFF.

The chain is built from TRBV18 and TRBJ2-1; D perhaps matches TRBD1 (6 bases). The germline gives CDR1 KGHSH, CDR2 LQKENI. The CDR3 has 13 residues. V gave up 3 bases and J gave up 4 bases, with 7 bases separating them. The CDR3 nucleotides read TGTGCCAGCTCACCTGGACAGTACAATGAGCAGTTCTTC. It yields the protein CASSPGQYNEQFF.

V and J are TRBV21-1 and TRBJ1-2. TRBV21-1 is described as a pseudogene. The CDR3 has 15 amino acids. The DNA of the CDR3 is TGTGCCAGCAGCAAAACGCCTGCCGGGTGCTATGGCTACACCTTC. Encoded protein: CASSKTPAGCYGYTF.

The chain is built from TRBV7-6 and TRBJ2-7, with 9 bases identical to TRBD1. The CDR3 extends over 15 amino acids. Unmatched junction bases numbered 7, after V lost 5 bases and J lost 2 bases. Germline V lookup: CDR1 SGHVS, CDR2 FNYEAQ. The CDR3 is CASSPGTGKTYEQYF. CDR3 sequence (DNA): TGTGCCAGCAGCCCCGGGACAGGGAAGACCTACGAGCAGTACTTC.

The V call is TRBV4-2, the J call TRBJ1-1, with D unresolved. CDR1 and CDR2 from the germline V gene are LGHNA and YNFKEQ. Trimming stripped 1 base from V and 1 base from J, with 10 bases between. This CDR3 has 15 amino acids. The CDR3, as DNA: TGTGCCAGCAGCCAAGTATTATCTAAGAACACTGAAGCTTTCTTT. It specifies CASSQVLSKNTEAFF.

The J gene is TRBJ2-7, the V gene TRBV5-1, with 10 nucleotides matching TRBD2. This CDR3 contains 15 residues. V gave up 1 base and J gave up 0 bases; unmatched junction bases: 1. Germline V gives CDR1 SGHRS, CDR2 YFSETQ. CDR3 loop: CASSLTSGDSYEQYF. CDR3 DNA: TGCGCCAGCAGCTTGACTAGCGGGGACTCCTACGAGCAGTACTTC. Drawing the rest from reference TRBV5-1 and TRBJ2-7, the complete variable domain is KAGVTQTPRYLIKTRGQQVTLSCSPISGHRSVSWYQQTPGQGLQFLFEYFSETQRNKGNFPGRFSGRQFSNSRSEMNVSTLELGDSALYLCASSLTSGDSYEQYFGPGTRLTVT.

The genes are TRBV10-3 and TRBJ1-6, with 8 bases matching TRBD1. Germline trimming cut 10 bases from V and 5 bases from J; bases unmatched to any gene: 7. CDR1 and CDR2 (germline): ENHRY, SYGVKD. The CDR3 is 14 residues long. As DNA, the CDR3 is TGTGCCACGACAGGGGTGGTAAATAATTCACCCCTCCACTTT. Amino acids: CATTGVVNNSPLHF.